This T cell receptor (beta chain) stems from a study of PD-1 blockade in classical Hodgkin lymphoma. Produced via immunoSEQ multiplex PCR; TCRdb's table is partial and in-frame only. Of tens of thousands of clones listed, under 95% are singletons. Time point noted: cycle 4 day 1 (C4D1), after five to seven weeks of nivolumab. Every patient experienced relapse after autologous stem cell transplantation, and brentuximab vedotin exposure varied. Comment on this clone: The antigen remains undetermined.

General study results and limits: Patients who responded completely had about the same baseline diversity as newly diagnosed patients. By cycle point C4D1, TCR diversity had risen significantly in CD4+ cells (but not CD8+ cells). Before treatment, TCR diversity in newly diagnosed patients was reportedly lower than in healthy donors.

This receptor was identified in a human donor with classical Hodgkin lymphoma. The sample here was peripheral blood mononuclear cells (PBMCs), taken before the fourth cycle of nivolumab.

The CDR3 protein is CASSYTGELFF. In DNA form, the CDR3 reads TGTGCCAGCAGCTACACCGGGGAGCTGTTTTTT. This sequence joins TRBV11-2 and TRBJ2-2, with D uncertain. The CDR3 spans 11 residues. CDR1 and CDR2 from the germline V gene are SGHAT and FQNNGV. V lost 4 bases and J lost 3, with 0 bases in between.